Listed here are 26 T cell receptor beta chains from one sample, sequenced in a study of T cells in narcolepsy. Sequenced by immunoSEQ multiplex PCR; TCRdb stores in-frame clones only, minus some. The table lists around 22,000 clones, approximately 82% of them singletons. The sequenced material came from memory (CD45RA-) CD4+ T cells from blood. The receptors shown here come from a human donor in good health.

V gene TRBV7-2 combines with J gene TRBJ2-7, with D hard to call. Looked up from germline, CDR1 is SGHTA and CDR2 is FQGNSA. The V end lost 1 base, the J end lost 4 bases, and 11 bases lay between the germline ends. CDR3 length: 14 amino acids. The CDR3 loop is CASSLVLAQYEQYF. The CDR3, as DNA: TGTGCCAGCAGCTTAGTACTCGCACAGTACGAGCAGTACTTC.

Concerning this clone: One end of the junction does not line up with germline, which may come from a read error. V is TRBV7-7 and J is TRBJ2-5; 8 bases are shared with TRBD2. This CDR3 contains 15 residues. Per germline, CDR1 SSHAT and CDR2 FNYEAQ (reference sequence). CDR3 amino acids: CASSLDGGGPETQYF. CDR3 coding DNA: TGTGCTAGCAGCTTAGACGGGGGGGGTCCAGAGACCCAGTACTTC.

This sequence joins TRBV19 and TRBJ2-5; the D gene is possibly TRBD2 (7 bases). The CDR3 length is 16 residues. Germline loops: CDR1 LNHDA, CDR2 SQIVND (reference sequence). Between the trimmed V and J ends, which lost 6 bases and 4 bases, there was a span of 21 bases. The CDR3 DNA sequence: TGTGCCAGTAGGCCACTGGGAGGGGGAAACGGAGAGACCCAGTACTTC. Its translation: CASRPLGGGNGETQYF. Supplemented by reference TRBV19 and TRBJ2-5, the full variable domain reads DGGITQSPKYLFRKEGQNVTLSCEQNLNHDAMYWYRQDPGQGLRLIYYSQIVNDFQKGDIAEGYSVSREKKESFPLTVTSAQKNPTAFYLCASRPLGGGNGETQYFGPGTRLLVL.

The genes are TRBV27 and TRBJ1-2; 10 nucleotides agree with TRBD1. The ends lost 5 bases at V and 8 bases at J; junction bases unmatched: 17. This CDR3 is 17 amino acids long. Germline loops: CDR1 MNHEY, CDR2 SMNVEV (reference sequence). The CDR3: CASSTPRDRGGLSGYTF. The DNA of the CDR3 is TGTGCCAGCAGTACGCCTAGGGACAGGGGTGGTTTAAGCGGCTACACCTTC.

A note on this clone: At one end the junction does not follow the germline gene, possibly because of a read error. The J gene is TRBJ2-5, the V gene TRBV7-7; TRBD1 matches at 7 bases. Germline-derived CDR1 and CDR2 are SSHAT and FNYEAQ (reference sequence). The CDR3 loop spans 14 amino acids. The CDR3 DNA reads as TGTGCTAGCAGCTTAGAGGGGGCCCAAGAGACCCAGTACTTC. Translating gives CASSLEGAQETQYF.

Only one count was recorded for this clone. The chain has TRBV9 and TRBJ2-1, with D tentatively TRBD1 or TRBD2 (5 bases each). The CDR3 is 13 amino acids. Germline lookup yields CDR1 SGDLS and CDR2 YYNGEE. V lost 8 bases and J lost 4, with 13 bases in between. CDR3 nucleotides: TGTGCCAGTGCACCCGGGGCTTACAATGAGCAGTTCTTC. It translates to CASAPGAYNEQFF.

This chain links TRBV7-2 with TRBJ1-1, with no clear D. The germline V gene has CDR1 SGHTA and CDR2 FQGNSA. This CDR3 is built from 14 residues. The germline V and J ends were trimmed by 1 base and 0 bases, with 6 bases remaining between them. This CDR3 reads CASSLDRVNTEAFF. The CDR3 region has the DNA TGTGCCAGCAGCTTAGATCGGGTGAACACTGAAGCTTTCTTT.

This chain uses TRBV5-1 with TRBJ1-1, with a weak D call TRBD1 (5 bases). V was cut by 0 bases and J by 3 bases, with 12 bases left in between. The CDR3 sequence is 15 residues long. Germline V gene data show CDR1 as SGHRS and CDR2 as YFSETQ. In nucleotides, the CDR3 is TGCGCCAGCAGCTTGGCGGGGAGGGACTACACTGAAGCTTTCTTT. Amino acid sequence: CASSLAGRDYTEAFF.

In DNA form, the CDR3 reads TGTGCCAGCAGCGTAGCAGGCCAGGGTGGCTACAATGAGCAGTTCTTC. Amino acids: CASSVAGQGGYNEQFF. The rearrangement links TRBV9 to TRBJ2-1; D may be TRBD1 (5 bases). CDR1 SGDLS and CDR2 YYNGEE come from the germline V gene. V was cut by 0 bases and J by 3 bases, with 13 bases left in between. The CDR3 contains 16 residues.

The chain employs TRBV5-8 and TRBJ2-4; 8 bases are a match to TRBD1. With V trimmed by 4 bases and J by 1 base, 4 bases remained unmatched. Germline lookup yields CDR1 SGHTS and CDR2 YDEGEE. The CDR3 spans 15 residues. Written as DNA, the CDR3 is TGTGCCAGCAGCCGCTACAGGGGGGCCAAAAACATTCAGTACTTC. Protein: CASSRYRGAKNIQYF. The variable domain in full, with the rest retrieved from reference TRBV5-8 and TRBJ2-4, is EAGVTQSPTHLIKTRGQQATLRCSPISGHTSVYWYQQALGLGLQFLLWYDEGEERNRGNFPPRFSGRQFPNYSSELNVNALELEDSALYLCASSRYRGAKNIQYFGAGTRLSVL.

This chain joins TRBV2 and TRBJ1-1, with no clear D. This CDR3 is built from 11 residues. Germline-derived CDR1 and CDR2 are SNHLY and FYNNEI. V shed 5 bases and J shed 1 base, with 2 bases lying between them. The CDR3 here is CASSSNTEAFF. In DNA form, the CDR3 reads TGTGCCAGCAGTTCGAACACTGAAGCTTTCTTT.

About this clone: An end of the junction does not agree with germline; a read error may underlie this. The V and J genes are TRBV2 and TRBJ2-3, with D maybe TRBD1 (5 bases). The CDR3 covers 13 residues. Germline V gene sequence: CDR1 SNHLY, CDR2 FYNNEI. The CDR3 sequence: CTSNSRGPDTQYF. The CDR3 DNA reads as TGTACCAGCAATTCTAGGGGCCCAGATACGCAGTATTTT.

This chain connects TRBV6-6 to TRBJ1-4; possibly TRBD1 for D (5 bases). Germline CDR1 reads MNHNY; CDR2 reads SVGAGI (reference sequence). This CDR3 is built from 14 residues. Trimming removed 3 bases from V and 7 bases from J, with 12 bases in between. This CDR3 is CASSYGRVGEKLFF. In DNA form, the CDR3 reads TGTGCCAGCAGTTATGGCAGGGTCGGTGAAAAACTGTTTTTT.

This clone appeared once. The gene calls are TRBV12-5 and TRBJ1-1; D is unclear. Deletions cut 6 bases from V and 0 bases from J, with 8 bases between. The CDR3 has 13 amino acids. Germline CDR1 LGHNT, CDR2 FRNRAP. The CDR3 sequence is CASGPTVNTEAFF. CDR3 nucleotide sequence: TGTGCTAGTGGACCCACGGTGAACACTGAAGCTTTCTTT.

As concerns this clone: The junction departs from the called germline gene at one end, perhaps through a read error. This chain links TRBV15 with TRBJ2-7; no clear D gene. The CDR3 is 15 residues long. Looked up from germline, CDR1 is LNHNV and CDR2 is YYDKDF (reference sequence). CDR3 region: CATSREALSSYEQYF. CDR3 coding DNA: TGTGCCACCAGCCGAGAGGCCCTGTCTTCCTACGAGCAGTACTTC.

The V gene is TRBV6-1, the J gene TRBJ1-1; weak D call: TRBD1 (5 bases). This CDR3 has 13 residues. Between the trimmed V and J ends, which lost 10 bases and 1 base, there was a span of 13 bases. The germline V gene has CDR1 MNHNS and CDR2 SASEGT. The CDR3 DNA sequence: TGTGCCATCCTGGGTCAGGGGAACACTGAAGCTTTCTTT. Protein sequence: CAILGQGNTEAFF.

This clone occurred once. The chain couples TRBV7-9 to TRBJ1-2, with D unclear. The CDR3 is 14 amino acids. Germline CDR1 SEHNR, CDR2 FQNEAQ (reference sequence). V shed 5 bases and J shed 6 bases, with 16 bases lying between them. The DNA for the CDR3 is TGTGCCAGCAGCACCGGGAGGAACTCCCATGGCTACACCTTC. Translating it yields CASSTGRNSHGYTF.

The V call is TRBV9, the J call TRBJ2-5, with D unresolved. Germline CDR1 reads SGDLS; CDR2 reads YYNGEE. This CDR3 has 12 residues. Trimming cost V 6 bases and J 2 bases, with 8 bases left between them. DNA for the CDR3: TGTGCCAGCAACGGGCCTCAAGAGACCCAGTACTTC. It specifies CASNGPQETQYF.

This chain joins TRBV15 and TRBJ2-7; 11 nucleotides agree with TRBD2. This CDR3 spans 19 amino acids. Per germline, CDR1 LNHNV and CDR2 YYDKDF (reference sequence). J gave up 1 base and V 2 bases, and 13 bases lay outside the gene matches. CDR3 bases: TGTGCCACCAGCAGATTTGCTAGCGGGGGGCCGAAGATTTCCTACGAGCAGTACTTC. Its translation: CATSRFASGGPKISYEQYF.

The chain joins TRBV27 to TRBJ1-3; TRBD1 matches at 7 bases. The trim removed 6 bases at V and 2 bases at J, leaving 4 bases unmatched. Germline CDR1 reads MNHEY; CDR2 reads SMNVEV (reference sequence). This CDR3 has 14 residues. The CDR3 DNA reads TGTGCCAGCAGGCGACAGGGTGCTGGAAACACCATATATTTT. As protein: CASRRQGAGNTIYF.

CDR3 DNA sequence: TGTGCCACCAGCAGAGACAGGCTCGGACAGCCCCAGCATTTT. It is translated as CATSRDRLGQPQHF. The J gene is TRBJ1-5, the V gene TRBV15; D gene uncertain. CDR3 length: 14 residues. CDR1 and CDR2 from the germline V gene are LNHNV and YYDKDF (reference sequence). Trimming stripped 0 bases from V and 7 bases from J, with 10 bases between.

V usage is TRBV14 and J usage is TRBJ2-6; D gene uncertain. Deletions cut 4 bases from V and 4 bases from J, with 8 bases between. This CDR3 region has 14 residues. Per the germline V gene, CDR1 is SGHDN and CDR2 is FVKESK. CDR3 sequence reads: CASSLLGGANVLTF. The CDR3 DNA reads as TGTGCCAGCAGCCTCCTTGGGGGGGCCAACGTCCTGACTTTC.

This clone was detected once. The chain couples TRBV7-6 to TRBJ1-3; the D is unclear. The CDR3 is 15 residues long. Germline V gene sequence: CDR1 SGHVS, CDR2 FNYEAQ. The V end lost 2 bases, the J end lost 4 bases, and 12 bases lay between the germline ends. The CDR3 DNA reads as TGTGCCAGCAGCTTAATCGGCGCGGCAGGAAACACCATATATTTT. It specifies CASSLIGAAGNTIYF.

In DNA form, the CDR3 reads TGTGCCAGCAGCCAAGATCCTCCAGGGCAGACTGAAGCTTTCTTT. Its translation is CASSQDPPGQTEAFF. V is TRBV7-2 and J is TRBJ1-1; the D gene is possibly TRBD1 (5 bases). The germline V and J ends were trimmed by 5 bases and 5 bases, with 18 bases remaining between them. Germline lookup yields CDR1 SGHTA and CDR2 FQGNSA. The CDR3 is 15 residues long.

The V and J genes are TRBV7-2 and TRBJ2-3, with D unclear. CDR3 size: 15 residues. Trimming removed 3 bases at V and 2 bases at J, with 12 bases between. Germline loops: CDR1 SGHTA, CDR2 FQGNSA. CDR3 loop: CASSFEATTTDTQYF. The CDR3 region has the DNA TGTGCCAGCAGCTTCGAGGCCACAACCACAGATACGCAGTATTTT.

The V call is TRBV5-8, the J call TRBJ2-1; D remains ambiguous. V lost 1 base to trimming and J lost 4 bases, with 12 bases between them. Germline V lookup: CDR1 SGHTS, CDR2 YDEGEE. This CDR3 has 15 residues. CDR3 sequence reads: CASSLSLGNYNEQFF. The CDR3, as DNA: TGTGCCAGCAGCTTGTCTCTGGGTAATTACAATGAGCAGTTCTTC.